Each of the 16 T cell receptor beta chains below was sequenced from the same sample in a study of cytomegalovirus exposure and HLA in healthy donors. With 60 Vbeta and 13 Jbeta primers, the PCR was carried out. Repertoires were generated with immunoSEQ multiplex PCR, while TCRdb's copy carries only in-frame clones and drops some. Among around 67,000 clones, roughly two thirds were seen once, and the ten largest hold over 2.5%. The sequencing input was PBMCs. The receptor source for this set is a woman between 45 and 65 years old in good health and CMV-seronegative.

Regarding this clone: Other DNA sequences of this sample code for an identical CDR3. The chain combines TRBV7-3 with TRBJ2-2; D may be TRBD2 (6 bases). Germline assignment: CDR1 SGHTA and CDR2 FQGTGA. Trimming took 3 bases from V and 4 from J, leaving 9 bases between them. This CDR3 region has 14 residues. DNA for the CDR3: TGTGCCAGCAGCTTGCGGGGCGGCACCGGGGAGCTGTTTTTT. Protein sequence: CASSLRGGTGELFF.

The J gene is TRBJ1-1, the V gene TRBV6-5, with 8 bases aligning to TRBD1. The J segment lost 4 bases and the V segment lost 5 bases, leaving 9 bases of the junction unmatched. The CDR3 runs to 15 residues. Germline values: CDR1 MNHEY, CDR2 SVGAGI. CDR3 in amino acids: CASSPYSTGGTEAFF. CDR3 bases: TGTGCCAGCAGTCCTTATTCCACAGGGGGCACTGAAGCTTTCTTT.

The genes are TRBV9 and TRBJ2-7, with 10 bases that match TRBD2. CDR1 and CDR2 from the germline V gene are SGDLS and YYNGEE. The CDR3 loop spans 16 amino acids. Trimming removed 4 bases from V and 2 bases from J; junction bases left unmatched: 9. The CDR3 loop reads CASSSGTSEVTYEQYF. As DNA, the CDR3 is TGTGCCAGCAGCTCAGGGACTAGCGAAGTCACCTACGAGCAGTACTTC.

The V gene is TRBV5-1, the J gene TRBJ1-4; TRBD1 agrees at 9 bases. The V and J ends lost 4 bases and 8 bases, in that order; junction bases with no gene match: 6. Germline CDR1 and CDR2: SGHRS and YFSETQ. The CDR3 spans 14 residues. The CDR3: CASSEQGAGEKLFF. DNA of the CDR3: TGCGCCAGCAGCGAACAGGGGGCCGGCGAAAAACTGTTTTTT.

The V and J genes are TRBV29-1 and TRBJ2-5; 9 positions match TRBD1. Germline lookup yields CDR1 SQVTM and CDR2 ANQGSEA. V lost 2 bases to trimming and J lost 5 bases; unmatched junction nucleotides: 9. The CDR3 consists of 15 residues. The CDR3 here is CSVEWGQGGSETQYF. The CDR3 DNA reads as TGCAGCGTTGAATGGGGACAGGGTGGGTCGGAGACCCAGTACTTC.

The rearrangement uses TRBV5-8 and TRBJ1-2, with D hard to call. The germline CDR1 and CDR2 sequences are SGHTS and YDEGEE. The CDR3 runs 15 residues. The V end was cut by 1 base, the J end by 3 bases, with 13 bases between. The CDR3 here is CASSLLDSPDYGYTF. The CDR3 coding sequence is TGTGCCAGCAGCTTGTTGGACTCACCCGACTATGGCTACACCTTC.

The gene calls are TRBV28 and TRBJ1-2; weak D call: TRBD1 (6 bases). The CDR3 has 12 amino acids. Trimming left V 7 bases short and J 6 bases short, with 12 bases between. In germline, CDR1 is MDHEN, CDR2 SYDVKM. The CDR3 loop is CASTGVVDGYTF. Here the CDR3 DNA reads TGTGCCAGCACAGGGGTAGTCGATGGCTACACCTTC.

This chain connects TRBV5-1 to TRBJ1-1, with D possibly matching TRBD1 (6 bases). In germline, CDR1 is SGHRS, CDR2 YFSETQ. Trimming cost V 4 bases and J 0 bases, with 13 bases left between them. This CDR3 comprises 15 residues. CDR3 DNA sequence: TGCGCCAGCAGCGTGCCGGGACATCTGAACACTGAAGCTTTCTTT. This translates into CASSVPGHLNTEAFF.

The V call is TRBV18, the J call TRBJ2-7, with D perhaps TRBD2 (5 bases). The V end was cut by 3 bases, the J end by 3 bases, with 9 bases between. Looked up from germline, CDR1 is KGHSH and CDR2 is LQKENI. This CDR3 is 13 amino acids long. The chain's CDR3 is CASSPARDYEQYF. CDR3 nucleotide sequence: TGTGCCAGCTCACCTGCCCGGGACTACGAGCAGTACTTC.

This clone was counted only a few times. This chain connects TRBV6-5 to TRBJ2-7; a possible D gene is TRBD1 (5 bases). The CDR3 runs 13 residues. Trimming shortened V by 2 bases and J by 6 bases, and 11 bases separated the two germline ends. Germline V gives CDR1 MNHEY, CDR2 SVGAGI. This CDR3 reads CASSYAGSSEQYF. In DNA form, the CDR3 reads TGTGCCAGCAGTTACGCAGGGTCAAGCGAGCAGTACTTC.

The V and J genes are TRBV30 and TRBJ1-2; no definite D call. CDR1 and CDR2 from the germline V gene are GTSNPN and SVGIG (reference sequence). CDR3 length: 14 amino acids. V gave up 2 bases and J gave up 0 bases, with 10 bases separating them. The chain's CDR3 is CAWSFSTPNYGYTF. CDR3 sequence (DNA): TGTGCCTGGAGTTTTTCGACACCTAACTATGGCTACACCTTC.

V gene TRBV28 combines with J gene TRBJ1-5, with a tentative D call TRBD1 (5 bases). Germline CDR1 is MDHEN and CDR2 is SYDVKM. This CDR3 spans 16 amino acids. V was clipped by 9 bases and J by 0 bases, with 18 bases between them. CDR3 sequence (DNA): TGTGCCAGTAGGTCCACAGGTTTGTATAGCAATCAGCCCCAGCATTTT. It encodes CASRSTGLYSNQPQHF.

This clone has only one observation. The chain joins TRBV27 to TRBJ1-1; D gene ambiguous. This CDR3 contains 14 residues. CDR1 and CDR2 (germline): MNHEY, SMNVEV (reference sequence). The ends were cut back, 7 bases at V and 5 bases at J, with 17 bases in the middle. CDR3 bases: TGTGCCAGCACCTCGAGAGTGAGGGATACTGAAGCTTTCTTT. Amino acid sequence: CASTSRVRDTEAFF.

CDR3 DNA: TGTGCCAGCAACCCCCTACTTTCCTACAATGAGCAGTTCTTC. It is translated as CASNPLLSYNEQFF. The gene calls are TRBV2 and TRBJ2-1, with D unclear. The CDR3 sequence is 14 residues long. Germline V gives CDR1 SNHLY, CDR2 FYNNEI. The V end was cut by 7 bases, the J end by 1 base, with 11 bases between.

The chain joins TRBV29-1 to TRBJ2-1; D is possibly TRBD1 (6 bases). Trimming removed 5 bases at V and 9 bases at J, with 17 bases between. This CDR3 is built from 13 residues. The germline CDR1 and CDR2 sequences are SQVTM and ANQGSEA. The CDR3 nucleotides read TGCAGCGTTTCGAACGGCAGGGGCGGTGAGCAGTTCTTC. Translation gives CSVSNGRGGEQFF.

The chain couples TRBV28 to TRBJ1-1; possibly TRBD1 for D (5 bases). The CDR3 covers 14 residues. The V gene's germline CDR1 is MDHEN and CDR2 SYDVKM. V lost 3 bases, J lost 1 base, and 9 bases lay in between. The CDR3 coding sequence is TGTGCCAGCAGTTTCCCGACAGAGAACACTGAAGCTTTCTTT. It encodes CASSFPTENTEAFF.